The source of this T cell receptor (beta chain) is a study of blood T cell repertoires in COVID-19 (dated by TCRdb to about 2020). Describing the broader study: Collaborator samples came from the United States, Italy and Spain and covered acute and convalescent phases of COVID-19. The material from the prospective study consisted of cDNA or gDNA derived from T cells, B-cell-depleted T cells, or PBMCs. Deeply sampled blood TCRbeta repertoires from subjects exposed to, actively infected with, or recovered from COVID-19 were included in the dataset. The repertoires were released in a freely available public database meant as a resource for research on the immune response to SARS-CoV-2. Samples were obtained from the ongoing ImmuneRACE study (first 160 participants) and from 1,000 to 1,500 subjects provided by 6 global collaborators. A de-identified subject ID, COVID-19 status, age in years and sex were almost always included in the sample metadata. Where available, HLA class I and class II types were obtained from metadata supplied by the sample provider rather than from assay-based typing.

TCRbeta CDR3 regions were amplified from genomic DNA by means of the immunoSEQ Assay, a bias-controlled multiplex PCR. From the authors' description of their analysis: Within the assay, amplification of reference gene primers was used to estimate how many nucleated cells each sample contained. Sequence reads were collapsed and filtered to measure the absolute abundance of every unique TCRbeta CDR3 rearrangement. Productive Simpson clonality was computed per sample as the square root of Simpson's diversity index over productive rearrangements. Here the immuneACCESS table is served through TCRdb, limited to in-frame sequences with V and J called. Missing clones are a known gap in these copies; in checked studies unresolved V genes cover under half, and the rest lacks a known reason. The V and J calls and clone size were taken over from that table, and D and trimming were inferred from the DNA. In this sample the table shows under 250,000 clones, roughly 89% of which occur a single time. The top ten clones comprise more than 1.5% of the sample.

The research as a whole found: Clinical and demographic metadata were provided uncurated, with the amount varying by source and participant.

Trimming takes 8 bases from V and 7 bases from J, and the germline ends sit 15 bases apart. Reading from cysteine to phenylalanine, the CDR3 counts 12 amino acids. This entry keeps only the CDR3 DNA: 36 bases, framed from base 1. Looking up the germline V gene yields CDR1 SQVTM and CDR2 ANQGSEA. A second Seattle source provided samples from volunteer blood donors who had recovered from COVID-19. Each collaborating institution followed its own protocols to collect whole blood in K2EDTA tubes. For TCRbeta analysis, collaborators shipped samples as frozen whole blood, isolated PBMCs, or DNA extracted from either of those sample types. This clone was recorded only once. Which antigen it targets is not known. Base-call qualities are not available, and no considerably larger clone is one nucleotide away.

The V gene is TRBV29-1 and the J gene is TRBJ2-1; the D region possibly corresponds to TRBD2 (6 bases align). This TCR came from a woman aged 40 to 50 who had recovered from COVID-19. The source material was peripheral blood. Here the CDR3 is given as CSIAGSQNEQFF. The bases are TGCAGCATAGCCGGGAGTCAGAATGAGCAGTTCTTC.